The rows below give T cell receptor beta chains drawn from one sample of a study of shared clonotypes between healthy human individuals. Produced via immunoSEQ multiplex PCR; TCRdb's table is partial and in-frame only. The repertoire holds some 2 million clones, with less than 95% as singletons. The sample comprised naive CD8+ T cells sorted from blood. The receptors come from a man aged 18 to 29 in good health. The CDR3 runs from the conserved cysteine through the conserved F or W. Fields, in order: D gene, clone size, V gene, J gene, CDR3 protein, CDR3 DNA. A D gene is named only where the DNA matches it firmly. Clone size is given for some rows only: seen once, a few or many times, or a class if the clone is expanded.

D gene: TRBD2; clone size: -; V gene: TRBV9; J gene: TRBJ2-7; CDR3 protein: CASSVGLAGYEQYF; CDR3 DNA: TGTGCCAGCAGCGTAGGATTAGCGGGGTACGAGCAGTACTTC
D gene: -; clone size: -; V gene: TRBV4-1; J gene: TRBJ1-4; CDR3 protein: CASSQTESNEKLFF; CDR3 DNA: TGCGCCAGCAGTCAGACAGAGAGTAATGAAAAACTGTTTTTT
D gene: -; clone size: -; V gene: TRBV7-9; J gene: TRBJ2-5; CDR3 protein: CASSLRVQEETQYF; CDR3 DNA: TGTGCCAGCAGCCTTAGGGTACAAGAAGAGACCCAGTACTTC
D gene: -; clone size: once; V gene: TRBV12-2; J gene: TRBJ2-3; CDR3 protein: CASRLAEGSTDTQYF; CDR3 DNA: TGTGCAAGTCGCTTAGCGGAGGGAAGCACAGATACGCAGTATTTT
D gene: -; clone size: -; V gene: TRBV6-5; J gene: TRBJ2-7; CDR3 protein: CASSYASLEYEQYF; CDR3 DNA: TGTGCCAGCAGTTACGCATCCCTAGAGTACGAGCAGTACTTC
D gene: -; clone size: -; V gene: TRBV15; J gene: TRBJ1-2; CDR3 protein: CATSRDWTASNYGYTF; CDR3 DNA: TGTGCCACCAGCAGAGATTGGACGGCCTCTAACTATGGCTACACCTTC
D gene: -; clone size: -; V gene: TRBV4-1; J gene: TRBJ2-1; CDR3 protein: CASSQTHRTTYNEQFF; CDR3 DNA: TGCGCCAGCAGCCAGACACACAGGACTACCTACAATGAGCAGTTCTTC
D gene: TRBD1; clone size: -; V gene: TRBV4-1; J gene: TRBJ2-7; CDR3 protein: CASSQDPTGFWEQYF; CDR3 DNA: TGCGCCAGCAGCCAAGATCCGACAGGGTTCTGGGAGCAGTACTTC
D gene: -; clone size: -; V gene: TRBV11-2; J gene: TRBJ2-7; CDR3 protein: CASSSFSGEMYF; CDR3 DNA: TGTGCCAGCAGCTCCTTTTCGGGAGAGATGTACTTC
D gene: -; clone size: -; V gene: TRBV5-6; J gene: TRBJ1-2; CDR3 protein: CASSPGGAGNYGYTF; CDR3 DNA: TGTGCCAGCAGCCCGGGCGGGGCAGGGAACTATGGCTACACCTTC
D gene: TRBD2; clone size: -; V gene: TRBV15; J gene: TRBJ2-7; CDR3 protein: CATSSTPREDTYEQYF; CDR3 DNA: TGTGCCACCAGCTCTACACCCCGGGAGGACACCTACGAGCAGTACTTC
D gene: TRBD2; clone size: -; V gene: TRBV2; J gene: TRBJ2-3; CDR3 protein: CASSEVRDYTDTQYF; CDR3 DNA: TGTGCCAGCAGTGAAGTAAGGGACTACACAGATACGCAGTATTTT